This T cell receptor (beta chain) stems from a study of OX40 agonist ivuxolimab in advanced cancers. Looking at the study overall: The treatment was a fully human IgG2 OX40 agonist, ivuxolimab. Patients were roughly 83% male with ages about 23 to 79, mean approximately 58.

TCRdb's copy holds only in-frame clones and misses some; the assay was immunoSEQ multiplex PCR. The sample includes 70,000 to 85,000 clones, just over 85% seen only once; the top ten take less than 2.5%. Germline values: CDR1 SEHNR, CDR2 FQNEAQ (reference sequence). The V end was cut by 5 bases, the J end by 6 bases, with 11 bases between. This CDR3 has 13 amino acids. This clone was picked up a small number of times. This sequence was found in an adult with an advanced solid tumor such as melanoma, head and neck, liver or kidney cancer. The sample consisted of CD4+ or CD8+ T cells sorted from blood, taken in a trial of the OX40 agonist ivuxolimab. The chain has TRBV7-9 and TRBJ1-3; weak D call: TRBD1 (6 bases). The CDR3 loop is CASSARGANTIYF. CDR3 bases: TGTGCCAGCAGCGCCAGGGGTGCAAACACCATATATTTT.